Below, 18 T cell receptor beta chains from the same sample are listed, as sequenced in a study of PD-1 blockade in classical Hodgkin lymphoma. The table came from immunoSEQ multiplex PCR; TCRdb's copy has only in-frame clones and leaves some out. The sample consists of tens of thousands of clones, 70% to 80% of them appearing once. Specified time point: cycle 4 day 1 (C4D1), after about 6 weeks of nivolumab. Every patient had relapsed following autologous stem cell transplantation, and cohorts differed in brentuximab vedotin exposure. Sequencing was performed on peripheral blood mononuclear cells (PBMCs), taken before the fourth cycle of nivolumab. The receptors here all came from a human donor with classical Hodgkin lymphoma.

The J gene is TRBJ2-7, the V gene TRBV6-5, with a possible D match to TRBD2 (5 bases). V lost 6 bases, J lost 3 bases, and 9 bases lay in between. CDR3 length: 12 amino acids. Germline CDR1 is MNHEY and CDR2 is SVGAGI. The CDR3 sequence is CASSRGLYEQYF. The CDR3 coding sequence is TGTGCCAGCAGCCGTGGACTCTACGAGCAGTACTTC.

This clone has just one count. The J gene is TRBJ1-1, the V gene TRBV7-9, with 9 nucleotides matching TRBD1. The CDR3 contains 18 residues. Per germline, CDR1 SEHNR and CDR2 FQNEAQ (reference sequence). J gave up 4 bases and V 5 bases, and 17 bases lay outside the gene matches. In DNA, the CDR3 is TGTGCCAGCAGCCCACCGCGGGACAGGGTGCCTAAAGGCACTGAAGCTTTCTTT. This sequence encodes CASSPPRDRVPKGTEAFF.

The CDR3: CASNRDRGVNQPQHF. Here the CDR3 DNA reads TGTGCCAGTAACCGGGACAGGGGGGTCAATCAGCCCCAGCATTTT. The chain recombines TRBV19 with TRBJ1-5, with 11 bases aligning to TRBD1. V gave up 7 bases and J gave up 3 bases; unmatched junction bases: 5. CDR1 LNHDA and CDR2 SQIVND come from the germline V gene (reference sequence). CDR3 length equals 15 residues.

This chain links TRBV5-1 with TRBJ1-5; 10 positions agree with TRBD1. Germline V lookup: CDR1 SGHRS, CDR2 YFSETQ. This CDR3 has 16 residues. J was trimmed by 6 bases and V by 3 bases; bases with no gene match: 9. DNA for the CDR3: TGCGCCAGCAGCTGGGGGACAGGGGAAGGCGGTCAGCCCCAGCATTTT. It encodes CASSWGTGEGGQPQHF.

The chain recombines TRBV6-1 with TRBJ2-3, with D possibly TRBD2 on 5 matching bases. The germline CDR1 and CDR2 sequences are MNHNS and SASEGT. The V end was cut by 6 bases, the J end by 1 base, with 5 bases between. The CDR3 totals 12 residues. The CDR3 loop reads CASSGGTDTQYF. In DNA, the CDR3 is TGTGCCAGCAGCGGGGGCACAGATACGCAGTATTTT.

The rearrangement links TRBV27 to TRBJ2-1; D is unresolved. V was cut by 3 bases and J by 5 bases, with 8 bases left in between. The CDR3 consists of 13 residues. Germline-derived CDR1 and CDR2 are MNHEY and SMNVEV (reference sequence). CDR3 sequence: CASSFSGDNEQFF. As DNA, the CDR3 is TGTGCCAGCAGTTTCTCAGGAGACAATGAGCAGTTCTTC.

The genes are TRBV19 and TRBJ1-3, with D unclear. Trimming cost V 2 bases and J 0 bases, with 8 bases left between them. CDR3 length: 15 amino acids. Germline V gives CDR1 LNHDA, CDR2 SQIVND (reference sequence). CDR3 DNA: TGTGCCAGTAGTATACTGCAGGACTCTGGAAACACCATATATTTT. It encodes CASSILQDSGNTIYF.

The chain combines TRBV28 with TRBJ1-2; no reliable D call. The CDR3 has 14 amino acids. V was clipped by 7 bases and J by 4 bases, with 16 bases between them. Germline V lookup: CDR1 MDHEN, CDR2 SYDVKM. The CDR3 DNA reads TGTGCCAGCACTTTGGCGGGTGGGTTCTATGGCTACACCTTC. Its protein product is CASTLAGGFYGYTF.

The CDR3 DNA sequence: TGTGCCAGCAGTCAAAAAGCTAACTATGGCTACACCTTC. It yields the protein CASSQKANYGYTF. The chain recombines TRBV27 with TRBJ1-2; D is unclear. Germline V gene sequence: CDR1 MNHEY, CDR2 SMNVEV (reference sequence). V was clipped by 5 bases and J by 0 bases, with 7 bases between them. This CDR3 is 13 amino acids long.

The chain recombines TRBV6-5 with TRBJ2-1; TRBD2 matches at 9 bases. The CDR3 extends over 15 amino acids. Trimming took 6 bases from V and 0 from J; bases not matched to a gene: 3. Germline loops: CDR1 MNHEY, CDR2 SVGAGI. The CDR3 is CASSRSGSSYNEQFF. DNA of the CDR3: TGTGCCAGCAGCCGTAGCGGGAGCTCCTACAATGAGCAGTTCTTC.

This chain uses TRBV13 with TRBJ2-5; either TRBD1 or TRBD2 may supply D (6 bases each). The DNA matches TRBJ2-7 better at its end, which makes the J call doubtful. Germline V gives CDR1 PRHDT, CDR2 FYEKMQ (reference sequence). The CDR3 is 14 amino acids. In DNA form, the CDR3 reads TGTGCCAGCAGCTCGGGGGCAGGAAACTACGAGCAGTACTTC. It encodes CASSSGAGNYEQYF.

This clone has more than one count but fewer than ten. The chain recombines TRBV4-1 with TRBJ2-7; D is possibly TRBD2 (5 bases). V lost 0 bases to trimming and J lost 3 bases, with 9 bases between them. CDR3 length: 14 amino acids. Germline-derived CDR1 and CDR2 are MGHRA and YSYEKL. For the CDR3, the DNA is TGCGCCAGCAGCCAAGAACCAGACTACTACGAGCAGTACTTC. Translating it yields CASSQEPDYYEQYF.

The chain joins TRBV7-8 to TRBJ1-2; possible D gene TRBD1, 5 bases. The V gene lost 5 bases and the J gene lost 8 bases, with 12 bases spanning the gap. In germline, CDR1 is SGHVS, CDR2 FQNEAQ. CDR3 length: 12 amino acids. CDR3 coding DNA: TGTGCCAGCAGCGGGGCCATGGCAGGCTACACCTTC. It specifies CASSGAMAGYTF.

This clone occurred a few times. This chain joins TRBV5-6 and TRBJ2-7; D remains ambiguous. The V end lost 4 bases, the J end lost 7 bases, and 12 bases lay between the germline ends. The CDR3 has 12 amino acids. Germline CDR1 is SGHDT and CDR2 is YYEEEE. The CDR3 spells CASSPSVGEQYF. Here the CDR3 DNA reads TGTGCCAGCAGCCCCTCCGTGGGGGAGCAGTACTTC.

This chain connects TRBV6-1 to TRBJ2-1, with D unresolved. The V end lost 7 bases, the J end lost 6 bases, and 16 bases lay between the germline ends. Germline assignment: CDR1 MNHNS and CDR2 SASEGT. This CDR3 contains 14 residues. The CDR3 region has the DNA TGTGCCAGCATCCCACTCGCGCAGTTCAATGAGCAGTTCTTC. This gives the protein CASIPLAQFNEQFF.

This clone came up a few times. The rearrangement joins TRBV15 to TRBJ2-1; TRBD1 or TRBD2 may be the D gene (5 bases each). The CDR3 is 15 amino acids. V was cut by 7 bases and J by 0 bases, with 13 bases left in between. CDR1 and CDR2 from the germline V gene are LNHNV and YYDKDF (reference sequence). CDR3 coding DNA: TGTGCCACCACCCGGGCTGGGGGCTCCTACAATGAGCAGTTCTTC. Translated: CATTRAGGSYNEQFF.

The chain couples TRBV11-2 to TRBJ2-1; 8 bases are shared with TRBD2. J gave up 0 bases and V 0 bases, and 4 bases lay outside the gene matches. The CDR3 is 17 residues long. Germline V gene sequence: CDR1 SGHAT, CDR2 FQNNGV. In DNA form, the CDR3 reads TGTGCCAGCAGCTTAGATGGCGGGAGGTCCTCCTACAATGAGCAGTTCTTC. Translating it yields CASSLDGGRSSYNEQFF.

This sequence joins TRBV2 and TRBJ2-7; D may correspond to TRBD1 or TRBD2 (5 bases each). From germline, CDR1 is SNHLY and CDR2 FYNNEI. V was trimmed by 11 bases and J by 3 bases, leaving 20 bases between them. The CDR3 totals 14 residues. The CDR3 loop reads CACDTPGTFYEQYF. Written as DNA, the CDR3 is TGTGCCTGCGATACCCCCGGGACCTTCTACGAGCAGTACTTC.